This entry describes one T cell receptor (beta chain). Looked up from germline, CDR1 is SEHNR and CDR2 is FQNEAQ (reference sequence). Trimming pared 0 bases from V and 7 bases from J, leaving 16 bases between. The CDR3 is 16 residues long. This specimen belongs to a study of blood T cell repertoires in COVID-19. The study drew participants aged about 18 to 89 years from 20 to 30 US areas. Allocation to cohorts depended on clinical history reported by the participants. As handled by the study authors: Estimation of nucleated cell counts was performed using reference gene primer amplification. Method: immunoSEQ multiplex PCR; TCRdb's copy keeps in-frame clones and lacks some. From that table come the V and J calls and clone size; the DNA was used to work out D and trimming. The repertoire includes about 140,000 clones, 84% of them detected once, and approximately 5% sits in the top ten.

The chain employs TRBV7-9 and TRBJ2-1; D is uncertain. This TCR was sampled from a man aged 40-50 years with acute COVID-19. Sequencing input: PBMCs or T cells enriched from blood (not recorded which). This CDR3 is CASSLAGLGRRNEQFF. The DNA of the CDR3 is TGTGCCAGCAGCTTAGCTGGTCTAGGCCGTCGAAATGAGCAGTTCTTC.